The entry that follows covers one TCR beta chain sequence. A much more abundant neighbour one base away suggests this may be a read error. This record comes from a study of CD8 T cells in ankylosing spondylitis. TCRdb re-analysed the 5' RACE reads in MiXCR, keeping a single row per CDR3 protein. The repertoire has 250,000 to 400,000 distinct CDR3 sequences, around a tenth of them found once; the top ten carry roughly a tenth. Trimming left V 6 bases short and J 1 base short, with 15 bases between. This CDR3 has 15 amino acids. Germline V gene lookup returns CDR1 ENHRY and CDR2 SYGVKD. The clonotype comes from a female donor with ankylosing spondylitis or in good health (not recorded which). The sample comprised blood, either unsorted or a sorted T cell fraction (not recorded which). The rearrangement uses TRBV10-3 and TRBJ1-1, with D maybe TRBD1 (6 bases). CDR3 protein: CAIRDPGHPNTEAFF. CDR3 DNA: TGTGCCATCAGGGATCCGGGACATCCGAACACTGAAGCTTTCTTT.